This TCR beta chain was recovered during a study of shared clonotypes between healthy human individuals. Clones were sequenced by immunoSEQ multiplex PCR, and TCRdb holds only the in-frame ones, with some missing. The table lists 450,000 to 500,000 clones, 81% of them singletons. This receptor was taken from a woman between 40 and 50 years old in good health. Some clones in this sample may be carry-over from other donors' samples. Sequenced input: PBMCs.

CDR3 loop: CASSFRLSGNEQYF. The CDR3 DNA reads as TGTGCCAGTAGTTTCCGACTATCGGGGAACGAGCAGTACTTC. V and J are TRBV19 and TRBJ2-7; tentatively, D is TRBD2 (5 bases). The CDR3 length is 14 residues. V lost 5 bases and J 5 bases, leaving 16 bases between the germline ends. From germline, CDR1 is LNHDA and CDR2 SQIVND (reference sequence).